What follows are 9 T cell receptor beta chains derived from one specimen sequenced in a study of blood T cell repertoires in COVID-19. Measured with immunoSEQ multiplex PCR; TCRdb has only the in-frame clones, and not every one. The sample includes just over 650,000 clones, about 87% of them seen just once. The source material was peripheral blood. These TCRs come from a woman aged 18-29 years with acute or convalescent COVID-19.

This chain connects TRBV5-1 to TRBJ2-7, with a tentative D call TRBD1 (7 bases). The length of the CDR3 is 15 residues. V gave up 5 bases and J gave up 6 bases, with 21 bases separating them. Germline CDR1 and CDR2: SGHRS and YFSETQ. CDR3 sequence: CASRINRGLESEQYF. CDR3 DNA sequence: TGCGCCAGCAGGATCAACAGGGGACTCGAAAGCGAGCAGTACTTC. Combining the CDR3 with reference TRBV5-1 and TRBJ2-7 gives the whole variable domain KAGVTQTPRYLIKTRGQQVTLSCSPISGHRSVSWYQQTPGQGLQFLFEYFSETQRNKGNFPGRFSGRQFSNSRSEMNVSTLELGDSALYLCASRINRGLESEQYFGPGTRLTVT.

V is TRBV5-1 and J is TRBJ1-2; D call uncertain. Per the germline V gene, CDR1 is SGHRS and CDR2 is YFSETQ. CDR3 size: 14 residues. The V end lost 6 bases, the J end lost 6 bases, and 18 bases lay between the germline ends. CDR3 region: CASTREAHSDGYTF. The CDR3 coding sequence is TGCGCCAGCACGAGGGAGGCGCATTCGGATGGCTACACCTTC.

The chain's CDR3 is CASSEWGGFGSPLHF. The CDR3 DNA is TGTGCCAGCAGTGAATGGGGAGGGTTCGGCTCACCCCTCCACTTT. V gene TRBV25-1 combines with J gene TRBJ1-6, with D unresolved. Per germline, CDR1 MGHDK and CDR2 SYGVNS. V was trimmed by 1 base and J by 10 bases, leaving 14 bases between them. CDR3 length: 15 amino acids. Drawing the rest from reference TRBV25-1 and TRBJ1-6, the complete variable domain is EADIYQTPRYLVIGTGKKITLECSQTMGHDKMYWYQQDPGMELHLIHYSYGVNSTEKGDLSSESTVSRIRTEHFPLTLESARPSHTSQYLCASSEWGGFGSPLHFGNGTRLTVT.

This sequence joins TRBV9 and TRBJ2-1, with D maybe TRBD2 (6 bases). This CDR3 contains 18 residues. Germline V CDR1 and CDR2: SGDLS, YYNGEE. V gave up 0 bases and J gave up 0 bases, with 16 bases separating them. The CDR3 DNA sequence: TGTGCCAGCAGCGTAGCGGGGGTACGGTTGGGCTCCTACAATGAGCAGTTCTTC. As protein: CASSVAGVRLGSYNEQFF.

The V gene is TRBV6-1, the J gene TRBJ1-1; the D is unclear. V dropped 3 bases and J dropped 1 base, with 9 bases sitting between them. This CDR3 is 14 amino acids long. Germline lookup yields CDR1 MNHNS and CDR2 SASEGT. As DNA, the CDR3 is TGTGCCAGCAGTGATTGGGCCGAGAACACTGAAGCTTTCTTT. Protein product: CASSDWAENTEAFF.

The rearrangement uses TRBV5-1 and TRBJ1-1; 8 positions match TRBD1. The germline gives CDR1 SGHRS, CDR2 YFSETQ. The V segment lost 4 bases and the J segment 7 bases; nucleotides outside the gene matches: 9. This CDR3 comprises 14 residues. In nucleotides, the CDR3 is TGCGCCAGCAGCCCGGGACAGGATCGACTTGAAGCTTTCTTT. This codes for CASSPGQDRLEAFF. Supplemented by reference TRBV5-1 and TRBJ1-1, the full variable domain reads KAGVTQTPRYLIKTRGQQVTLSCSPISGHRSVSWYQQTPGQGLQFLFEYFSETQRNKGNFPGRFSGRQFSNSRSEMNVSTLELGDSALYLCASSPGQDRLEAFFGQGTRLTVV.

The genes are TRBV19 and TRBJ1-2; no reliable D call. V dropped 6 bases and J dropped 6 bases, with 23 bases sitting between them. Germline V gene lookup returns CDR1 LNHDA and CDR2 SQIVND (reference sequence). This CDR3 region has 16 residues. The CDR3 DNA reads as TGTGCCAGTAGGACGGCCGGGGTCCAGACCCTGCATGGCTACACCTTC. Its protein is CASRTAGVQTLHGYTF.

The gene calls are TRBV6-4 and TRBJ1-1, with D perhaps TRBD1 (5 bases). The CDR3 consists of 16 residues. Deletions cut 5 bases from V and 3 bases from J, with 19 bases between. The germline V gene has CDR1 MRHNA and CDR2 SNTAGT. The CDR3 reads CASSPGHLDFYTEAFF. CDR3 sequence (DNA): TGTGCCAGCAGTCCCGGACACCTAGACTTCTACACTGAAGCTTTCTTT.

J is TRBJ1-4 and V is TRBV7-8; D uncertain. CDR3 length equals 15 residues. Germline values: CDR1 SGHVS, CDR2 FQNEAQ. V gave up 5 bases and J gave up 8 bases, with 18 bases separating them. CDR3 amino acids: CASSVGGEAREKLFF. In DNA, the CDR3 is TGTGCCAGCAGCGTAGGTGGAGAGGCACGGGAAAAACTGTTTTTT.